This passage covers 3 T cell receptor beta chains from one sample sequenced in a study of PD-1 blockade in classical Hodgkin lymphoma. The protocol was immunoSEQ multiplex PCR, while the TCRdb copy is restricted to in-frame clones and leaves out a portion. There are 4,500 or so clones in the sample; 70% to 80% occur only once, and approximately 23% lies in the top ten. Time point noted: cycle 4 day 1 (C4D1), after 6 weeks of nivolumab. Brentuximab vedotin exposure varied, and every patient relapsed after autologous stem cell transplantation. The authors enriched CD8+ T cells from thawed PBMCs via magnetic negative selection. The sample in question was CD8+ T cells from blood, obtained before the fourth cycle of nivolumab. These receptors all come from a human donor with classical Hodgkin lymphoma.

This clone has a handful of counts. The chain recombines TRBV5-6 with TRBJ1-6; D uncertain. The CDR3 totals 15 residues. In germline, CDR1 is SGHDT, CDR2 YYEEEE. Trimming stripped 2 bases from V and 2 bases from J, with 8 bases between. The CDR3 DNA is TGTGCCAGCAGCTTAGGCCAAACCTATAATTCACCCCTCCACTTT. Protein: CASSLGQTYNSPLHF.

The V gene is TRBV7-9, the J gene TRBJ2-7; D unclear. Looked up from germline, CDR1 is SEHNR and CDR2 is FQNEAQ (reference sequence). The CDR3 is made up of 12 amino acids. The V end lost 0 bases, the J end lost 5 bases, and 5 bases lay between the germline ends. CDR3 DNA sequence: TGTGCCAGCAGCTTAGCGGATAACGAGCAGTACTTC. It yields the protein CASSLADNEQYF.

The chain couples TRBV9 to TRBJ2-5; 7 bases are a match to TRBD1. Trimming cost V 2 bases and J 0 bases; bases outside gene matches: 4. Germline V CDR1 and CDR2: SGDLS, YYNGEE. The CDR3 extends over 15 amino acids. In DNA form, the CDR3 reads TGTGCCAGCAGCGTTTCAGGGGGATACCAAGAGACCCAGTACTTC. Translation gives CASSVSGGYQETQYF.